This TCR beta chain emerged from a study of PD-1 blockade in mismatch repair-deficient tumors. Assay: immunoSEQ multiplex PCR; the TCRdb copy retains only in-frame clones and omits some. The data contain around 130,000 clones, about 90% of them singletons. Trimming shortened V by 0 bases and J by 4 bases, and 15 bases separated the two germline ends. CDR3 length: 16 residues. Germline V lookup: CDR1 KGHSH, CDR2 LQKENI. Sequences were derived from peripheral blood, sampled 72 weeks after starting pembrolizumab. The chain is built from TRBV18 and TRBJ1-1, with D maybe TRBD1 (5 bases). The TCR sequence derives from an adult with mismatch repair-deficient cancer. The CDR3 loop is CASSPPGRAKGTEAFF. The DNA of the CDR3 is TGTGCCAGCTCACCACCGGGGCGGGCGAAGGGCACTGAAGCTTTCTTT.